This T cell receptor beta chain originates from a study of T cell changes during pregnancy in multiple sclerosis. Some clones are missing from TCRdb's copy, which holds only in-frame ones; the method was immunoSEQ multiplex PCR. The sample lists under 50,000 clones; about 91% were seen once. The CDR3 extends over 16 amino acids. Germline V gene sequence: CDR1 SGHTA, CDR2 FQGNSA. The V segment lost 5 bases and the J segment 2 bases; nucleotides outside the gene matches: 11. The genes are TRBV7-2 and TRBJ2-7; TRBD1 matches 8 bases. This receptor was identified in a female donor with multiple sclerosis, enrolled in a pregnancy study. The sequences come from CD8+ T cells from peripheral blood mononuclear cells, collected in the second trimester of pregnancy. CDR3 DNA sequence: TGTGCCAGCAGCGGTCAACCGGGACAGGAACCCTACGAGCAGTACTTC. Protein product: CASSGQPGQEPYEQYF.